This TCR beta chain appears in the sequencing data of a study of CD8+ T cells in alopecia areata. Study overall: Treated patients' severity was scored by percentage of affected scalp area. Study outcomes and limitations: Expanded CD8+ clones among the top 100, as well as scalp clonality, were significantly decreased by tofacitinib. Higher clonality than in normal scalp was seen in lesional scalp, especially alopecia totalis/universalis.

Isolated RNA was reverse transcribed into cDNA used as the sequencing template. Repertoires were generated with immunoSEQ multiplex PCR, while TCRdb's copy carries only in-frame clones and drops some. The sample yields 150,000 to 200,000 clones, 40% to 65% seen once. About this clone: The antigen remains unidentified.

Per the germline V gene, CDR1 is SGDLS and CDR2 is YYNGEE. This CDR3 has 13 residues. V lost 3 bases and J lost 6; bases outside the gene matches: 3. Described treatment: oral pan-JAK inhibitor, 5-10 mg twice daily. The TCR comes from a human donor with alopecia areata. Sample: CD8+ T cells sorted from blood, taken at approximately week 51, from a patient treated with tofacitinib. J is TRBJ1-2 and V is TRBV9, with 9 bases that match TRBD1. The DNA for the CDR3 is TGTGCCAGCAGCGACAGGGGGCTCGATGGCTACACCTTC. Amino acid sequence: CASSDRGLDGYTF.